The 18 T cell receptor beta chains presented below share a single source sample, sequenced in a study of blood T cell repertoires in COVID-19. Method: immunoSEQ multiplex PCR; TCRdb's copy keeps in-frame clones and lacks some. The sample shows roughly 190,000 clones, around 85% of them seen only once. Sequenced: PBMCs or T cells enriched from blood (not recorded which). The receptor set was obtained from a woman aged 25 to 39 who had recovered from COVID-19.

This clone was seen more than once but under ten times. Other nucleotide sequences in the sample specify the same CDR3. The chain has TRBV5-1 and TRBJ1-1; 7 positions agree with TRBD1. This CDR3 contains 14 residues. Germline CDR1 reads SGHRS; CDR2 reads YFSETQ. Trimming at V came to 4 bases and at J to 0 bases, leaving 3 bases not matched to a gene. CDR3 bases: TGCGCCAGCAGCAGACAGGGCATGAACACTGAAGCTTTCTTT. It encodes CASSRQGMNTEAFF. Complete variable domain (other parts from reference TRBV5-1 and TRBJ1-1): KAGVTQTPRYLIKTRGQQVTLSCSPISGHRSVSWYQQTPGQGLQFLFEYFSETQRNKGNFPGRFSGRQFSNSRSEMNVSTLELGDSALYLCASSRQGMNTEAFFGQGTRLTVV.

The rearrangement uses TRBV11-2 and TRBJ1-2; D may be TRBD1 (6 bases). Trimming left V 2 bases short and J 5 bases short, with 18 bases between. CDR1 is SGHAT, CDR2 FQNNGV, per germline. The CDR3 sequence is 16 residues long. This chain's CDR3 is CASSLRTLQGKYGYTF. The CDR3 bases are TGTGCCAGCAGCTTAAGGACATTACAGGGAAAATATGGCTACACCTTC.

A few counts support this clone. This CDR3 is also generated by other DNA sequences in the sample. The chain recombines TRBV2 with TRBJ1-1, with unresolved D. This CDR3 is built from 10 residues. The germline gives CDR1 SNHLY, CDR2 FYNNEI. V lost 5 bases and J lost 11, with 9 bases in between. The CDR3 loop is CASSLGEAFF. CDR3 in DNA: TGTGCCAGCAGTCTCGGGGAGGCTTTCTTT.

V gene TRBV18 combines with J gene TRBJ1-1, with a tentative D call TRBD1 (5 bases). V lost 4 bases, J lost 5 bases, and 11 bases lay in between. The CDR3 totals 13 residues. The germline V gene has CDR1 KGHSH and CDR2 LQKENI. In DNA, the CDR3 is TGTGCCAGCTCACTAACGGGGGTGACTGAAGCTTTCTTT. This gives the protein CASSLTGVTEAFF.

The V gene is TRBV2, the J gene TRBJ1-1, with D possibly matching TRBD1 (6 bases). V lost 4 bases and J 6 bases, leaving 6 bases between the germline ends. CDR1 SNHLY and CDR2 FYNNEI come from the germline V gene. This CDR3 is 11 amino acids long. CDR3 region: CASSAGAEAFF. DNA for the CDR3: TGTGCCAGCAGTGCAGGGGCTGAAGCTTTCTTT.

The gene calls are TRBV7-9 and TRBJ2-1; 9 bases are a match to TRBD2. This CDR3 spans 16 amino acids. With 4 bases clipped from V and 6 bases from J, the junction kept 10 bases outside the gene matches. CDR1 and CDR2 from the germline V gene are SEHNR and FQNEAQ (reference sequence). CDR3 DNA sequence: TGTGCCAGCAGCTCGTCCCCGGGACTAGCCCTCAATGAGCAGTTCTTC. Amino acids: CASSSSPGLALNEQFF.

The J gene is TRBJ2-5, the V gene TRBV7-2, with TRBD2 matching over 7 bases. Germline CDR1 is SGHTA and CDR2 is FQGNSA. V dropped 3 bases and J dropped 1; count of bases not matched to a gene: 8. The CDR3 has 16 residues. The CDR3 nucleotides read TGTGCCAGCAGCTTGTCGGGCGGGAGAGGCCAAGAGACCCAGTACTTC. Translating gives CASSLSGGRGQETQYF.

This chain connects TRBV6-4 to TRBJ1-1; 8 positions match TRBD1. The CDR3 spans 15 residues. From germline, CDR1 is MRHNA and CDR2 SNTAGT. J was trimmed by 4 bases and V by 7 bases; bases with no gene match: 11. CDR3 in amino acids: CASIDLSGGSTEAFF. The CDR3 region has the DNA TGTGCCAGCATCGATCTCTCAGGGGGCTCCACTGAAGCTTTCTTT.

The chain has TRBV5-4 and TRBJ2-5; 7 bases are a match to TRBD1. The CDR3 is 16 amino acids. Germline V gene sequence: CDR1 SGHNT, CDR2 YYREEE (reference sequence). J was trimmed by 3 bases and V by 1 base; bases with no gene match: 9. The CDR3 region has the DNA TGTGCCAGCAGCTTGTCAGGGGGAGTGCGGAAAGAGACCCAGTACTTC. This sequence encodes CASSLSGGVRKETQYF.

The genes are TRBV5-6 and TRBJ1-2; 10 bases line up with TRBD1. V was pared by 4 bases and J by 7 bases, with 7 bases of the junction left unmatched. Germline CDR1 is SGHDT and CDR2 is YYEEEE. This CDR3 is built from 14 residues. The CDR3 DNA follows: TGTGCCAGCAGCCTTGACAGGGGGCGCGGTGGCTACACCTTC. Amino acids: CASSLDRGRGGYTF.

V gene TRBV6-1 combines with J gene TRBJ2-5; a weak D match, TRBD2 (6 bases). This CDR3 contains 17 residues. V lost 2 bases and J lost 5, with 21 bases in between. In germline, CDR1 is MNHNS, CDR2 SASEGT. The CDR3 is CASSEMVAGRSPETQYF. CDR3 coding DNA: TGTGCCAGCAGTGAAATGGTGGCGGGGAGGAGCCCCGAGACCCAGTACTTC.

This rearrangement joins TRBV19 to TRBJ1-5; D not certain. Germline CDR1 and CDR2: LNHDA and SQIVND (reference sequence). Trimming took off 7 bases at V and 2 bases at J, with 12 bases between the two ends. The CDR3 is 14 amino acids. CDR3 sequence reads: CASKVQSGNQPQHF. CDR3 coding DNA: TGTGCCAGTAAAGTCCAAAGCGGCAATCAGCCCCAGCATTTT. The full variable domain, with the rest looked up from reference TRBV19 and TRBJ1-5, is DGGITQSPKYLFRKEGQNVTLSCEQNLNHDAMYWYRQDPGQGLRLIYYSQIVNDFQKGDIAEGYSVSREKKESFPLTVTSAQKNPTAFYLCASKVQSGNQPQHFGDGTRLSIL.

The chain links TRBV6-5 to TRBJ1-2; D possibly corresponds to TRBD1 (6 bases). The V end lost 5 bases, the J end lost 5 bases, and 12 bases lay between the germline ends. The CDR3 loop spans 13 amino acids. The germline V gene encodes CDR1 MNHEY and CDR2 SVGAGI. CDR3 loop: CASSIQGSYGYTF. CDR3 in DNA: TGTGCCAGCAGTATACAGGGTTCGTATGGCTACACCTTC.

This clone was counted between two and nine times. CDR3 sequence: CASSRGTATDTQYF. CDR3 DNA sequence: TGTGCCAGCAGCCGAGGGACAGCCACAGATACGCAGTATTTT. This rearrangement joins TRBV4-2 to TRBJ2-3; 7 bases align to TRBD1. CDR1 is LGHNA and CDR2 is YNFKEQ in the germline V gene. The length of the CDR3 is 14 residues. After removal of 4 bases from V and 2 bases from J, the junction contained 3 bases not matched to a gene.

The V and J genes are TRBV23-1 and TRBJ1-4, with D hard to call. TRBV23-1 is an ORF, with its function uncertain. The CDR3 has 18 amino acids. V lost 2 bases and J lost 4, with 20 bases in between. As DNA, the CDR3 is TGCGCCAGCAGTCAAAGGCCAGCGGTAGAACCCTATAATGAAAAACTGTTTTTT. This gives the protein CASSQRPAVEPYNEKLFF.

This rearrangement joins TRBV5-5 to TRBJ1-3; D is ambiguous. This CDR3 region has 15 residues. V lost 0 bases, J lost 0 bases, and 7 bases lay in between. Germline values: CDR1 SGHKS, CDR2 YYEKEE (reference sequence). The CDR3 loop reads CASSLVLTSGNTIYF. The CDR3 coding sequence is TGTGCCAGCAGCTTGGTTCTAACCTCTGGAAACACCATATATTTT. Combining the CDR3 with reference TRBV5-5 and TRBJ1-3 gives the whole variable domain DAGVTQSPTHLIKTRGQQVTLRCSPISGHKSVSWYQQVLGQGPQFIFQYYEKEERGRGNFPDRFSARQFPNYSSELNVNALLLGDSALYLCASSLVLTSGNTIYFGEGSWLTVV.

On this clone: In the same sample, other DNA sequences code for this CDR3. The chain employs TRBV5-4 and TRBJ1-1; D possibly corresponds to TRBD1 (5 bases). Per the germline V gene, CDR1 is SGHNT and CDR2 is YYREEE (reference sequence). Trimming cost V 4 bases and J 0 bases, with 13 bases left between them. This CDR3 region has 15 residues. The CDR3 DNA reads TGTGCCAGCAGCCCCCCCCAGGGAATGAACACTGAAGCTTTCTTT. Protein product: CASSPPQGMNTEAFF.

The chain combines TRBV7-8 with TRBJ1-3, with TRBD1 matching 8 bases. CDR3 length: 15 amino acids. Germline CDR1 SGHVS, CDR2 FQNEAQ. V gave up 8 bases and J gave up 0 bases; unmatched junction bases: 6. CDR3 region: CASQTGTGSGNTIYF. The CDR3, as DNA: TGTGCCAGCCAAACTGGGACAGGCTCTGGAAACACCATATATTTT.